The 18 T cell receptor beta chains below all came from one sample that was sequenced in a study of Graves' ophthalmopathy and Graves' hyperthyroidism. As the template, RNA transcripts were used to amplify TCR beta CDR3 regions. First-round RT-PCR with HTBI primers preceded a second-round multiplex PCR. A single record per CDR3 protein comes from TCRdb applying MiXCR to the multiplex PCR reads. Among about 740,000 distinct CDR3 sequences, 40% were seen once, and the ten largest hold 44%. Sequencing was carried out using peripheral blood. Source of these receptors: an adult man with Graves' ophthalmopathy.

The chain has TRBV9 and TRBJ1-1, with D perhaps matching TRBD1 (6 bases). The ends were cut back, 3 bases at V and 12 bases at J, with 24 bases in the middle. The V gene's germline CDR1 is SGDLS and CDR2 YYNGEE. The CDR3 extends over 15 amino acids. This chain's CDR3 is CASSAGGTPTVRTFF. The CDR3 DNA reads TGTGCCAGCAGCGCCGGTGGGACACCAACTGTACGGACTTTCTTT.

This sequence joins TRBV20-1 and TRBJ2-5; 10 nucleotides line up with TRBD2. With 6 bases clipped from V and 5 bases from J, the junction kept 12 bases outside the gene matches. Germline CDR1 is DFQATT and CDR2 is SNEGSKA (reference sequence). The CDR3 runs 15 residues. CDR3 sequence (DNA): TGCAGTGCCCGGGCTAGCGGGAGAAAGTGGGAGACCCAGTACTTC. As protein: CSARASGRKWETQYF.

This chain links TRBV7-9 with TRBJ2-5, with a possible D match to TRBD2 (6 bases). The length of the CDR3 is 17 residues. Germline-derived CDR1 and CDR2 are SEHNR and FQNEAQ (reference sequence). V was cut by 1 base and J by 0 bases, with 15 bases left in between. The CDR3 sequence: CASSLDLFLANQETQYF. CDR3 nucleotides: TGTGCCAGCAGCTTAGATTTGTTCCTAGCGAACCAAGAGACCCAGTACTTC.

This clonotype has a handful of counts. The CDR3 region is CASSRGVAGAEETQYF. As DNA, the CDR3 is TGTGCCAGCAGCCGAGGGGTAGCGGGAGCGGAAGAGACCCAGTACTTC. J is TRBJ2-5 and V is TRBV11-1; 9 bases are a match to TRBD2. CDR1 is SGHAT, CDR2 FQDESV, per germline (reference sequence). CDR3 size: 16 residues. The V segment lost 5 bases and the J segment 3 bases; nucleotides outside the gene matches: 10.

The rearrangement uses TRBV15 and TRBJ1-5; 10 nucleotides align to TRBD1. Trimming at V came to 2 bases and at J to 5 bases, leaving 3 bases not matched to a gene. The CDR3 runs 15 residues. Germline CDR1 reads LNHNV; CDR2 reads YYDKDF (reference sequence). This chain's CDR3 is CATSRLGTGDQPQHF. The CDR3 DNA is TGTGCCACCAGCAGACTAGGGACAGGGGATCAGCCCCAGCATTTT.

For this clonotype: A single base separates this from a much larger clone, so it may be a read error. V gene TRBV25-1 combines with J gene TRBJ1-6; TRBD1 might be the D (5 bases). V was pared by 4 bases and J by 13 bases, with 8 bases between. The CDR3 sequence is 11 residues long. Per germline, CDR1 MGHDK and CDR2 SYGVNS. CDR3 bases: TGTGCCAGCAGTGGCCCAGGGCCCCTCCACTTT. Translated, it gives CASSGPGPLHF.

The CDR3 region is CASSQTPQSEYGYTF. CDR3 bases: TGTGCCAGCAGCCAGACCCCACAGTCAGAGTATGGCTACACCTTC. V and J are TRBV7-9 and TRBJ1-2; D not resolved. The CDR3 is 15 amino acids. The ends were cut back, 5 bases at V and 5 bases at J, with 18 bases in the middle. Germline values: CDR1 SEHNR, CDR2 FQNEAQ (reference sequence). Full variable domain (remainder filled in from reference TRBV7-9 and TRBJ1-2): DTGVSQNPRHKITKRGQNVTFRCDPISEHNRLYWYRQTLGQGPEFLTYFQNEAQLEKSRLLSDRFSAERPKGSFSTLEIQRTEQGDSAMYLCASSQTPQSEYGYTFGSGTRLTVV.

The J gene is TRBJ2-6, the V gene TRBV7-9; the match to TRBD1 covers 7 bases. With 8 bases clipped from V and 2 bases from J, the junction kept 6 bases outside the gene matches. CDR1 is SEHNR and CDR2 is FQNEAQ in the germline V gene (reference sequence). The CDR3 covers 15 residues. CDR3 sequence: CASHRTGAGANVLTF. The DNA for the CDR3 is TGTGCCAGCCACCGAACAGGGGCTGGGGCCAACGTCCTGACTTTC.

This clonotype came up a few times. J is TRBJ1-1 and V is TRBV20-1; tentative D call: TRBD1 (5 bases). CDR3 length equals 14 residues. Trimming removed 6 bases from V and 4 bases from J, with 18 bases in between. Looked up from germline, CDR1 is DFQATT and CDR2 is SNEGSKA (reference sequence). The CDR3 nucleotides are TGCAGTGCATATCTCCGCAGGGAGGGCACTGAAGCTTTCTTT. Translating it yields CSAYLRREGTEAFF.

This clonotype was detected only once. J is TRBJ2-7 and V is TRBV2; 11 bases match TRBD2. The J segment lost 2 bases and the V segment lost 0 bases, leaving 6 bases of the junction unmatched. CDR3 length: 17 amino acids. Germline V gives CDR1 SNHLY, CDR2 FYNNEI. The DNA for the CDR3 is TGTGCCAGCAGTGAAGCGATCTTGGGACTAGCGGCCTACGAGCAGTACTTC. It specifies CASSEAILGLAAYEQYF.

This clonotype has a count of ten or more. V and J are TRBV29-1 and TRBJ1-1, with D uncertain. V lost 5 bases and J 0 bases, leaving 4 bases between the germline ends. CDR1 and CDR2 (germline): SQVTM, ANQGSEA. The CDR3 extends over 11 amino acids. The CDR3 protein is CSVSVNTEAFF. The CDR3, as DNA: TGCAGCGTTTCTGTGAACACTGAAGCTTTCTTT.

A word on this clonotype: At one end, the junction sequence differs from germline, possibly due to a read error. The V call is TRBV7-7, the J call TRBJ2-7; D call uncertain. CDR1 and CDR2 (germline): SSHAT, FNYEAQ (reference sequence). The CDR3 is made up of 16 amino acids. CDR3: CASSPDPFSGSYEQYF. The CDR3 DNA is TGTGCTAGCAGCCCGGACCCCTTTAGTGGTTCCTACGAGCAGTACTTC.

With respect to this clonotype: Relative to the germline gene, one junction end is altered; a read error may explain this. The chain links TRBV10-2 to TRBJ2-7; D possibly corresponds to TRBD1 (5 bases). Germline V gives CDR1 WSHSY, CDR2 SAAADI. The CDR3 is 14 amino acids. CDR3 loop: CASSEADSSYEQYF. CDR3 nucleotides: TGTGCCAGCAGTGAAGCCGACAGTTCCTACGAGCAGTACTTC.

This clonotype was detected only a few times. CDR3 DNA sequence: TGTGCCAGCAGCGATACCGGGACAGGGCTGGAGACCCAGTACTTC. Amino acids: CASSDTGTGLETQYF. The chain has TRBV7-9 and TRBJ2-5, with 9 bases aligning to TRBD1. CDR3 length: 15 amino acids. The V and J ends lost 5 bases and 5 bases, in that order; junction bases with no gene match: 9. Germline V gives CDR1 SEHNR, CDR2 FQNEAQ (reference sequence).

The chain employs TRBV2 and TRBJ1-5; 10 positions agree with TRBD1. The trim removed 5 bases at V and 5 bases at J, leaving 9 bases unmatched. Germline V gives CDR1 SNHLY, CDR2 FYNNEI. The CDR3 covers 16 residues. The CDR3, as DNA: TGTGCCAGCAGTTTAGAAGTGACAGGGGGCGATCAGCCCCAGCATTTT. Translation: CASSLEVTGGDQPQHF.

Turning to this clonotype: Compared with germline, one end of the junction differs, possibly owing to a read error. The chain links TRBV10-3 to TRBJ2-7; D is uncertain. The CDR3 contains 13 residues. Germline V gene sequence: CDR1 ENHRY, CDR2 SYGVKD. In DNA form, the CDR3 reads TGTGCCAGCAGTTACTTAGTTGCAAACGAGCAGTACTTC. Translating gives CASSYLVANEQYF.

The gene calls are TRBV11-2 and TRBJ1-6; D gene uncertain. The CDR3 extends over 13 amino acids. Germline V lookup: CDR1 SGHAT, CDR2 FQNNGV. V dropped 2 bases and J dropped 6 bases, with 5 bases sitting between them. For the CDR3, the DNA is TGTGCCAGCAGCTTATGGTTTAATTCACCCCTCCACTTT. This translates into CASSLWFNSPLHF.

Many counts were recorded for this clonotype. As DNA, the CDR3 is TGTGCCAGCAGCCGGGGACTCTCTGCCTACGAGCAGTACTTC. Translation gives CASSRGLSAYEQYF. The genes are TRBV7-6 and TRBJ2-7, with D possibly being TRBD2 (6 bases). Looked up from germline, CDR1 is SGHVS and CDR2 is FNYEAQ. The V end was cut by 5 bases, the J end by 2 bases, with 13 bases between. The CDR3 is 14 residues long.